Listed below are T cell receptor beta chains from one sample, sequenced in a study of shared clonotypes between healthy human individuals. Sequencing was performed with immunoSEQ multiplex PCR; in TCRdb, only in-frame clones are kept and a portion is missing. The sample contains some 2,400,000 clones, about 94% of which appear only once. The source material was naive CD4+ T cells sorted from blood. These receptors came from a man aged 18 to 35 in good health. Both conserved end residues are part of each CDR3. A D gene is named only where the DNA matches it firmly. The size field is filled for only some rows; it gives once, few, many or a size class.

D: NA; J: TRBJ2-7; V: TRBV5-1; size: NA; DNA: TGCGCCAGCAGCTTGGGCCCTGGGCAGGCCATCTACGAGCAGTACTTC; CDR3: CASSLGPGQAIYEQYF
D: NA; J: TRBJ1-2; V: TRBV5-6; size: NA; DNA: TGTGCCAGCAGCTTGGGCGGGGATTATGGCTACACCTTC; CDR3: CASSLGGDYGYTF
D: TRBD1; J: TRBJ2-7; V: TRBV4-3; size: NA; DNA: TGCGCCAGCAGCCAAGGCAGGACAGGTATCTACGAGCAGTACTTC; CDR3: CASSQGRTGIYEQYF
D: NA; J: TRBJ2-5; V: TRBV21-1; size: NA; DNA: TGTGCCAGCAGCAAAGACGGCGGCACAGGGGACTTCCAAGAGACCCAGTACTTC; CDR3: CASSKDGGTGDFQETQYF
D: NA; J: TRBJ2-5; V: TRBV10-1; size: NA; DNA: TGCGCCAGCAGTGAGAGGGAGAAACTCGCGACCCAGTACTTC; CDR3: CASSEREKLATQYF
D: NA; J: TRBJ2-3; V: TRBV6-5; size: NA; DNA: TGTGCCAGCAGTTACTCGCAGGCAACCCGCACAGATACGCAGTATTTT; CDR3: CASSYSQATRTDTQYF
D: NA; J: TRBJ2-3; V: TRBV11-2; size: NA; DNA: TGTGCCAGCAGCATCACAGGGCGTACCACAGATACGCAGTATTTT; CDR3: CASSITGRTTDTQYF
D: NA; J: TRBJ1-1; V: TRBV29-1; size: NA; DNA: TGCAGCGTCAGTTCAGGGATCACTGAAGCTTTCTTT; CDR3: CSVSSGITEAFF
D: NA; J: TRBJ1-6; V: TRBV27; size: NA; DNA: TGTGCCAGCAGTTTCGGGGACGGAATATCACCCCTCCACTTT; CDR3: CASSFGDGISPLHF
D: NA; J: TRBJ1-6; V: TRBV2; size: NA; DNA: TGTGCCGGCGGAGGGGACGGAAAGTATAATTCACCCCTCCACTTT; CDR3: CAGGGDGKYNSPLHF
D: TRBD1; J: TRBJ1-1; V: TRBV2; size: once; DNA: TGTGCCAGCGTCGGGTACAGGGGGAGCACTGAAGCTTTCTTT; CDR3: CASVGYRGSTEAFF
D: TRBD1; J: TRBJ2-4; V: TRBV18; size: NA; DNA: TGTGCCAGCTCACGCGAGACAGGGCTAGCCAAAAACATTCAGTACTTC; CDR3: CASSRETGLAKNIQYF
D: TRBD2; J: TRBJ2-3; V: TRBV7-6; size: NA; DNA: TGTGCCAGCAGCGGCAGAGCGGGGGGCACAGATACGCAGTATTTT; CDR3: CASSGRAGGTDTQYF
D: NA; J: TRBJ1-2; V: TRBV28; size: NA; DNA: TGTGCCAGCAGTTTCCAACGCAGGGGCTACACCTTC; CDR3: CASSFQRRGYTF
D: TRBD2; J: TRBJ2-1; V: TRBV5-5; size: NA; DNA: TGTGCCAGCAGCGGAGGGACTAGCGGGAGGGGCGAGCAGTTCTTC; CDR3: CASSGGTSGRGEQFF
D: NA; J: TRBJ1-1; V: TRBV27; size: NA; DNA: TGTGCCAGTAGACCCGGCGGCATCGGGGGAACTGAAGCTTTCTTT; CDR3: CASRPGGIGGTEAFF